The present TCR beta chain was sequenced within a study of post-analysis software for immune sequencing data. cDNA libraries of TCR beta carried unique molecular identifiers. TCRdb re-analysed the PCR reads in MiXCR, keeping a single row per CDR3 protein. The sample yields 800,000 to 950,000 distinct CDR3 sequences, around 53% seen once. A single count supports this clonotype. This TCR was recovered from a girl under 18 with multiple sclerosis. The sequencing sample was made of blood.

CDR3 in DNA: TGTGCCAGCAGTTTAGTTAGGGGGCATAGGGAGCAGTTCTTC. It codes for CASSLVRGHREQFF. This rearrangement joins TRBV12-3 or TRBV12-4 to TRBJ2-1; TRBD1 matches 7 bases. Unmatched junction bases numbered 7, after V lost 1 base and J lost 10 bases. The CDR3 runs 14 residues.